Shown below are 21 T cell receptor beta chains from a single sample sequenced in a study of T cell responses to AZD1222 COVID-19 vaccine. Clones were sequenced by immunoSEQ multiplex PCR, and TCRdb holds only the in-frame ones, with some missing. The sample gives 150,000 to 200,000 clones, 80% to 95% of which show up once; around 1.3% is in the top ten. Sample: peripheral blood, taken 28 days after the second AZD1222 dose. The source is an adult who received the AZD1222 COVID-19 vaccine.

This clone was found once. The J gene is TRBJ2-3, the V gene TRBV28; 9 bases are shared with TRBD2. The CDR3 is 16 amino acids. Germline V lookup: CDR1 MDHEN, CDR2 SYDVKM. Germline trimming cut 7 bases from V and 1 base from J; bases unmatched to any gene: 9. The CDR3 nucleotides read TGTGCCAGCACGCGCGGGAGGGCCCTCGGCACAGATACGCAGTATTTT. This gives the protein CASTRGRALGTDTQYF.

This clone was found a few times. This sequence joins TRBV7-9 and TRBJ2-1; weak D call: TRBD2 (6 bases). This CDR3 region has 14 residues. The V end lost 3 bases, the J end lost 4 bases, and 10 bases lay between the germline ends. CDR1 is SEHNR and CDR2 is FQNEAQ in the germline V gene (reference sequence). The chain's CDR3 is CASSFGGLYNEQFF. Written as DNA, the CDR3 is TGTGCCAGCAGCTTCGGGGGTCTTTACAATGAGCAGTTCTTC.

This chain joins TRBV12-3 or TRBV12-4 and TRBJ1-2; tentatively, D is TRBD1 (5 bases). V shed 7 bases and J shed 6 bases, with 12 bases lying between them. CDR3 length equals 12 residues. DNA for the CDR3: TGTGCCAGCAACACCGGGGGTGATGGCTACACCTTC. This encodes CASNTGGDGYTF.

The chain recombines TRBV3-1 (or the pseudogene TRBV3-2) with TRBJ1-1; D gene uncertain. Germline V gives CDR1 LGHDT, CDR2 YNNKEL (reference sequence). The germline V and J ends were trimmed by 2 bases and 8 bases, with 12 bases remaining between them. There are 13 residues in the CDR3. This CDR3 reads CASSQHSQDEAFF. The CDR3 nucleotides are TGTGCCAGCAGCCAACATTCGCAAGACGAAGCTTTCTTT.

The genes are TRBV7-2 and TRBJ2-5; 10 bases match TRBD1. CDR3 size: 17 residues. Germline-derived CDR1 and CDR2 are SGHTA and FQGNSA. The V and J ends lost 5 bases and 8 bases, in that order; junction bases with no gene match: 17. The CDR3 bases are TGTGCCAGCAGCAAAAACCATCCGGGACAGGGGTTGGGTACCCAGTACTTC. Protein product: CASSKNHPGQGLGTQYF.

Only a few counts were recorded for this clone. This sequence joins TRBV5-1 and TRBJ2-4; 8 nucleotides align to TRBD2. This CDR3 region has 15 residues. CDR1 is SGHRS, CDR2 YFSETQ, per germline. V shed 0 bases, J shed 8 bases, and the junction held 7 bases outside the gene matches. Written as DNA, the CDR3 is TGCGCCAGCAGCTTGGCGGTTAGCGGGGTTGACATTCAGTACTTC. Translation: CASSLAVSGVDIQYF.

This chain uses TRBV27 with TRBJ1-2; 7 bases match TRBD1. Germline assignment: CDR1 MNHEY and CDR2 SMNVEV (reference sequence). V gave up 3 bases and J gave up 1 base; unmatched junction bases: 11. This CDR3 has 17 residues. The CDR3 loop reads CASSFLTPTGVNYGYTF. CDR3 nucleotides: TGTGCCAGCAGTTTCCTCACTCCTACAGGGGTTAACTATGGCTACACCTTC.

The rearrangement links TRBV27 to TRBJ2-7; TRBD1 matches 7 bases. The V gene end was trimmed by 5 bases and the J gene end by 2 bases; junction bases not matched to a gene: 6. The CDR3 consists of 14 residues. The germline V gene has CDR1 MNHEY and CDR2 SMNVEV (reference sequence). CDR3 in amino acids: CASSQTGKPYEQYF. The CDR3 DNA is TGTGCCAGCAGTCAGACAGGGAAACCCTACGAGCAGTACTTC.

The chain joins TRBV25-1 to TRBJ1-3; no clear D. The V gene's germline CDR1 is MGHDK and CDR2 SYGVNS. CDR3 length equals 17 residues. The germline V and J ends were trimmed by 1 base and 2 bases, with 15 bases remaining between them. CDR3 bases: TGTGCCAGCAGTGAATGGGCGGAGAGGATAACTGGAAACACCATATATTTT. Its translation: CASSEWAERITGNTIYF. Combining the CDR3 with reference TRBV25-1 and TRBJ1-3 gives the whole variable domain EADIYQTPRYLVIGTGKKITLECSQTMGHDKMYWYQQDPGMELHLIHYSYGVNSTEKGDLSSESTVSRIRTEHFPLTLESARPSHTSQYLCASSEWAERITGNTIYFGEGSWLTVV.

The chain combines TRBV2 with TRBJ1-1; the match to TRBD1 covers 7 bases. Looked up from germline, CDR1 is SNHLY and CDR2 is FYNNEI. This CDR3 spans 12 amino acids. The V gene end was trimmed by 6 bases and the J gene end by 5 bases; junction bases not matched to a gene: 3. The CDR3 loop reads CASSDRETEAFF. CDR3 coding DNA: TGTGCCAGCAGCGACAGGGAAACTGAAGCTTTCTTT.

This clone came up a few times. The genes are TRBV11-2 and TRBJ1-1; 9 nucleotides align to TRBD1. Germline CDR1 is SGHAT and CDR2 is FQNNGV. The CDR3 is made up of 15 amino acids. V trimming: 7 bases; J trimming: 4 bases; junction bases outside the gene matches: 10. CDR3 DNA: TGTGCCAGCATCAGGGACAGGGCCTGGGCCACTGAAGCTTTCTTT. Translated: CASIRDRAWATEAFF.

The V gene is TRBV5-4, the J gene TRBJ1-1; D not certain. V was cut by 3 bases and J by 0 bases, with 6 bases left in between. Germline CDR1 reads SGHNT; CDR2 reads YYREEE (reference sequence). The CDR3 loop spans 13 amino acids. The CDR3 coding sequence is TGTGCCAGCAGCTGGGCTCTGAACACTGAAGCTTTCTTT. It codes for CASSWALNTEAFF.

CDR3 region: CASSYSLGRNEQFF. CDR3 in DNA: TGTGCCAGCAGTTACTCCCTTGGACGCAATGAGCAGTTCTTC. The chain joins TRBV6-2 or TRBV6-3 to TRBJ2-1, with D hard to call. Germline values: CDR1 MNHEY, CDR2 SVGEGT. The CDR3 totals 14 residues. The V gene lost 0 bases and the J gene lost 6 bases, with 9 bases spanning the gap.

J is TRBJ1-2 and V is TRBV28; TRBD1 agrees at 8 bases. The CDR3 extends over 16 amino acids. V dropped 6 bases and J dropped 7; count of bases not matched to a gene: 16. Germline CDR1 reads MDHEN; CDR2 reads SYDVKM. CDR3 bases: TGTGCCAGCAGCCTCTCCGGACAGGGTCGATTTGGTGGCTACACCTTC. This sequence encodes CASSLSGQGRFGGYTF.

Only a few counts were recorded for this clone. The gene calls are TRBV7-9 and TRBJ2-6; no firm D call. V lost 10 bases, J lost 0 bases, and 16 bases lay in between. This CDR3 spans 16 amino acids. Germline V gene lookup returns CDR1 SEHNR and CDR2 FQNEAQ (reference sequence). The DNA of the CDR3 is TGTGCCAAGACCTCTGACACCTACTCTGGGGCCAACGTCCTGACTTTC. It specifies CAKTSDTYSGANVLTF.

This clone was seen once. V is TRBV5-8 and J is TRBJ1-1, with D maybe TRBD1 (5 bases). The V gene lost 2 bases and the J gene lost 2 bases, with 10 bases spanning the gap. Germline CDR1 is SGHTS and CDR2 is YDEGEE. The CDR3 is 14 amino acids. DNA for the CDR3: TGTGCCAGCAGCTTAGGGGAAGACAACACTGAAGCTTTCTTT. It translates to CASSLGEDNTEAFF.

This sequence joins TRBV27 and TRBJ1-5; the D gene is possibly TRBD1 (6 bases). Deletions cut 1 base from V and 3 bases from J, with 10 bases between. Germline V gene lookup returns CDR1 MNHEY and CDR2 SMNVEV (reference sequence). CDR3 length: 15 residues. The CDR3 is CASSLYRQVNQPQHF. In DNA, the CDR3 is TGTGCCAGCAGTTTATACAGACAGGTCAATCAGCCCCAGCATTTT.

The rearrangement uses TRBV7-9 and TRBJ2-5; D remains ambiguous. The germline V gene has CDR1 SEHNR and CDR2 FQNEAQ (reference sequence). The CDR3 covers 14 residues. Trimming pared 4 bases from V and 5 bases from J, leaving 14 bases between. The CDR3 DNA reads TGTGCCAGCAGCTCCGCGTTCAACACCGAGACCCAGTACTTC. It yields the protein CASSSAFNTETQYF. The full variable domain, its missing parts supplied by reference TRBV7-9 and TRBJ2-5, is DTGVSQNPRHKITKRGQNVTFRCDPISEHNRLYWYRQTLGQGPEFLTYFQNEAQLEKSRLLSDRFSAERPKGSFSTLEIQRTEQGDSAMYLCASSSAFNTETQYFGPGTRLLVL.

The chain joins TRBV7-3 to TRBJ2-4, with 12 bases matching TRBD1. This CDR3 is 20 amino acids long. Germline CDR1 SGHTA, CDR2 FQGTGA. V gave up 2 bases and J gave up 4 bases; unmatched junction bases: 15. In DNA form, the CDR3 reads TGTGCCAGCAGCTTAGCCCCGGGACAGGGGGCGCAAGGGGAAAAAAACATTCAGTACTTC. It specifies CASSLAPGQGAQGEKNIQYF.

This clone is a singleton in its sample. J is TRBJ1-1 and V is TRBV10-2, with D possibly being TRBD1 (6 bases). The CDR3 length is 15 residues. From germline, CDR1 is WSHSY and CDR2 SAAADI. The V end was cut by 0 bases, the J end by 0 bases, with 8 bases between. The CDR3 sequence: CASSESQGLNTEAFF. The DNA of the CDR3 is TGCGCCAGCAGTGAGTCACAGGGCTTGAACACTGAAGCTTTCTTT.

The chain has TRBV29-1 and TRBJ2-1, with 9 bases that match TRBD1. Germline V lookup: CDR1 SQVTM, CDR2 ANQGSEA. The CDR3 has 14 residues. V lost 4 bases and J lost 8; bases outside the gene matches: 9. The CDR3 sequence: CSVGGTGGSDEQFF. CDR3 in DNA: TGCAGCGTTGGAGGTACAGGGGGCAGCGATGAGCAGTTCTTC.